Below, 20 T cell receptor beta chains from the same sample are listed, as sequenced in a study of persistence of HIV-infected CD4 T cells. Nonspecific anti-CD3/anti-CD28 bead stimulation represents the broad CD4+ T cell repertoire. Responding CD4+ T cells were sorted by upregulation of both CD40 ligand and CD69. The immunoSEQ assay was version 4, run in survey mode. Assay used: immunoSEQ multiplex PCR; TCRdb lists only in-frame clones, some missing. The data contain fewer than 50,000 clones, approximately 90% of them seen just once; the ten biggest clones take up around 2%. Their target antigens are unknown. The sample consisted of CD4+ T cells sorted from PBMCs after roughly 18-hour stimulation, taken from a patient who received antiretroviral therapy. All receptors derive from an adult man with HIV who was CMV-seropositive.

The chain has TRBV7-9 and TRBJ2-1, with 7 bases lining up with TRBD1. After removal of 3 bases from V and 8 bases from J, the junction contained 10 bases not matched to a gene. Germline V gene data show CDR1 as SEHNR and CDR2 as FQNEAQ (reference sequence). CDR3 length equals 15 residues. CDR3 coding DNA: TGTGCCAGCAGCTTGGACAGGACATCCTGGGATGAGCAGTTCTTC. It specifies CASSLDRTSWDEQFF.

The chain carries TRBV30 and TRBJ2-1; either TRBD1 or TRBD2 may supply D (8 bases each). Trimming cost V 1 base and J 9 bases, with 16 bases left between them. The CDR3 loop spans 14 amino acids. Germline-derived CDR1 and CDR2 are GTSNPN and SVGIG (reference sequence). The CDR3 is CAWSGGGGTGEQFF. The CDR3 region has the DNA TGTGCCTGGAGTGGCGGCGGGGGGACAGGTGAGCAGTTCTTC.

The rearrangement joins TRBV5-1 to TRBJ2-7, with D possibly being TRBD1 or TRBD2 (5 bases each). V was clipped by 0 bases and J by 2 bases, with 12 bases between them. Germline values: CDR1 SGHRS, CDR2 YFSETQ. The length of the CDR3 is 15 residues. In DNA form, the CDR3 reads TGCGCCAGCAGCTTGGAACCGGGGACCACCTACGAGCAGTACTTC. It codes for CASSLEPGTTYEQYF.

This clone was seen a few times. The chain couples TRBV6-5 to TRBJ2-2; 8 nucleotides match TRBD2. V shed 5 bases and J 1 base; nucleotides not matched to a gene: 3. CDR3 length: 15 amino acids. Germline lookup yields CDR1 MNHEY and CDR2 SVGAGI. The CDR3 sequence is CASSILAGNTGELFF. Written as DNA, the CDR3 is TGTGCCAGCAGTATTCTAGCGGGGAACACCGGGGAGCTGTTTTTT.

V usage is TRBV18 and J usage is TRBJ1-1; 8 bases agree with TRBD1. Losses at the gene ends were 3 bases for V and 5 bases for J; bases not matched to a gene: 5. The germline V gene has CDR1 KGHSH and CDR2 LQKENI. The CDR3 contains 14 residues. CDR3 sequence (DNA): TGTGCCAGCTCACCGCCTCGGGACAGGACTGAAGCTTTCTTT. This gives the protein CASSPPRDRTEAFF. Full variable domain (outside the CDR3, taken from reference TRBV18 and TRBJ1-1): NAGVMQNPRHLVRRRGQEARLRCSPMKGHSHVYWYRQLPEEGLKFMVYLQKENIIDESGMPKERFSAEFPKEGPSILRIQQVVRGDSAAYFCASSPPRDRTEAFFGQGTRLTVV.

The rearrangement links TRBV18 to TRBJ2-7, with 9 bases fitting TRBD1. Germline V lookup: CDR1 KGHSH, CDR2 LQKENI. The CDR3 has 15 residues. Germline trimming cut 3 bases from V and 3 bases from J; bases unmatched to any gene: 6. The CDR3 is CASSPATGGSYEQYF. CDR3 nucleotides: TGTGCCAGCTCACCTGCGACAGGGGGAAGCTACGAGCAGTACTTC.

V is TRBV7-3 and J is TRBJ2-6; no firm D call. Looked up from germline, CDR1 is SGHTA and CDR2 is FQGTGA. V lost 5 bases to trimming and J lost 0 bases, with 8 bases between them. The CDR3 runs 15 residues. CDR3 DNA sequence: TGTGCCAGCAGCCCCGGCATCTCTGGGGCCAACGTCCTGACTTTC. It translates to CASSPGISGANVLTF.

The V call is TRBV5-1, the J call TRBJ1-1, with D uncertain. The CDR3 has 15 amino acids. Per the germline V gene, CDR1 is SGHRS and CDR2 is YFSETQ. Trimming pared 0 bases from V and 1 base from J, leaving 10 bases between. DNA for the CDR3: TGCGCCAGCAGCTTGGGGCCAGCGTCGAACACTGAAGCTTTCTTT. Translating it yields CASSLGPASNTEAFF.

The chain carries TRBV21-1 and TRBJ2-1; the table's D call, TRBD2, was not checked against the DNA. TRBV21-1 is a known pseudogene. The CDR3 spans 17 residues. CDR3 coding DNA: TGTGCCAGCAGCCTTACCGTTTCGGACCGGGAGTACGATGAGCAGTTCTTC. Protein product: CASSLTVSDREYDEQFF.

The chain has TRBV18 and TRBJ1-3; D is undetermined. Germline assignment: CDR1 KGHSH and CDR2 LQKENI. This CDR3 comprises 17 residues. Trimming left V 2 bases short and J 4 bases short, with 18 bases between. The CDR3 DNA is TGTGCCAGCTCACCATCGGCCGCACCGCGAGCGGGAAACACCATATATTTT. Amino acid sequence: CASSPSAAPRAGNTIYF.

The genes are TRBV21-1 and TRBJ1-5; the table's TRBD1 call for D was not verified on the DNA. TRBV21-1 is reported as a pseudogene. This CDR3 is 14 amino acids long. Here the CDR3 reads CASYRTGEKQPQHF. CDR3 bases: TGTGCCAGCTATCGGACAGGTGAAAAGCAGCCCCAGCATTTT.

The chain joins TRBV30 to TRBJ1-1; D remains unclear. Trimming stripped 1 base from V and 8 bases from J, with 8 bases between. The CDR3 loop spans 11 amino acids. In germline, CDR1 is GTSNPN, CDR2 SVGIG (reference sequence). The CDR3 DNA sequence: TGTGCCTGGAGTGACTCCCGGGAAGCTTTCTTT. It translates to CAWSDSREAFF. Full variable domain (remainder filled in from reference TRBV30 and TRBJ1-1): SQTIHQWPATLVQPVGSPLSLECTVEGTSNPNLYWYRQAAGRGLQLLFYSVGIGQISSEVPQNLSASRPQDRQFILSSKKLLLSDSGFYLCAWSDSREAFFGQGTRLTVV.

This clone was recorded a few times. The rearrangement joins TRBV6-1 to TRBJ1-5; D not certain. There are 13 residues in the CDR3. The V end lost 3 bases, the J end lost 5 bases, and 8 bases lay between the germline ends. Germline V lookup: CDR1 MNHNS, CDR2 SASEGT. Written as DNA, the CDR3 is TGTGCCAGCAGTGAGATCCGGGATCAGCCCCAGCATTTT. This gives the protein CASSEIRDQPQHF.

DNA of the CDR3: TGTGCCAGCAGCACACCCCCCGCGACACTCCAAGAGACCCAGTACTTC. This translates into CASSTPPATLQETQYF. The chain couples TRBV7-9 to TRBJ2-5; D ambiguous. V lost 5 bases and J lost 1, with 17 bases in between. The CDR3 has 16 amino acids. Germline V gives CDR1 SEHNR, CDR2 FQNEAQ (reference sequence).

This rearrangement joins TRBV10-2 to TRBJ1-6; a possible D gene is TRBD1 (5 bases). CDR1 WSHSY and CDR2 SAAADI come from the germline V gene. V was clipped by 3 bases and J by 7 bases, with 16 bases between them. This CDR3 has 16 amino acids. This CDR3 reads CASSDLAGRMNSPLHF. In DNA form, the CDR3 reads TGCGCCAGCAGTGACCTCGCGGGACGCATGAATTCACCCCTCCACTTT.

The chain combines TRBV5-8 with TRBJ1-4; 9 bases align to TRBD1. The CDR3 sequence is 17 residues long. Germline CDR1 SGHTS, CDR2 YDEGEE. V lost 0 bases to trimming and J lost 2 bases; unmatched junction nucleotides: 5. The CDR3 DNA reads TGTGCCAGCAGCTTGGGTACAGGGGGCGGGACTAATGAAAAACTGTTTTTT. It codes for CASSLGTGGGTNEKLFF.

V and J are TRBV19 and TRBJ1-4, with 11 bases lining up with TRBD1. This CDR3 is built from 18 residues. J was trimmed by 2 bases and V by 3 bases; bases with no gene match: 8. CDR1 and CDR2 from the germline V gene are LNHDA and SQIVND (reference sequence). CDR3 sequence: CASSMSRTGGYTNEKLFF. In nucleotides, the CDR3 is TGTGCCAGTAGTATGTCCCGGACAGGGGGCTATACTAATGAAAAACTGTTTTTT.

The genes are TRBV19 and TRBJ1-4; D gene uncertain. The CDR3 is 15 amino acids. Deletions cut 6 bases from V and 0 bases from J, with 11 bases between. Germline CDR1 LNHDA, CDR2 SQIVND (reference sequence). The CDR3 region is CASSTQGATNEKLFF. The CDR3 region has the DNA TGTGCCAGTAGCACCCAAGGTGCAACTAATGAAAAACTGTTTTTT.

The genes are TRBV5-4 and TRBJ1-2; no reliable D call. This CDR3 has 14 amino acids. The V and J ends lost 7 bases and 2 bases respectively, with 15 bases between them. Germline CDR1 and CDR2: SGHNT and YYREEE (reference sequence). CDR3 nucleotide sequence: TGTGCCAGCTACATCGACCGTTTGAACTATGGCTACACCTTC. This gives the protein CASYIDRLNYGYTF. The variable domain in full, completed from reference TRBV5-4 and TRBJ1-2, reads ETGVTQSPTHLIKTRGQQVTLRCSSQSGHNTVSWYQQALGQGPQFIFQYYREEENGRGNFPPRFSGLQFPNYSSELNVNALELDDSALYLCASYIDRLNYGYTFGSGTRLTVV.

The J gene is TRBJ1-6, the V gene TRBV9; D is perhaps TRBD1 (5 bases). Germline values: CDR1 SGDLS, CDR2 YYNGEE. The CDR3 is 16 amino acids. The V end was cut by 2 bases, the J end by 2 bases, with 11 bases between. The CDR3 sequence is CASSVTGLPYNSPLHF. In DNA form, the CDR3 reads TGTGCCAGCAGCGTCACAGGCCTTCCCTATAATTCACCCCTCCACTTT.